These 9 T cell receptor beta chains were sequenced from one sample in a study of blood T cell repertoires in COVID-19. Libraries were prepared by immunoSEQ multiplex PCR; TCRdb keeps only in-frame clonotypes and omits some of them. The repertoire holds approximately 70,000 clones, 85% to 90% seen once, with about 20% in the top ten. The sequenced sample consisted of peripheral blood. The receptor set was obtained from a human donor in a cohort sampled during active COVID-19.

This sequence joins TRBV9 and TRBJ2-7; maybe TRBD2 (6 bases). This CDR3 has 14 amino acids. The germline gives CDR1 SGDLS, CDR2 YYNGEE. Deletions cut 0 bases from V and 3 bases from J, with 10 bases between. CDR3 DNA sequence: TGTGCCAGCAGCGTAGATGCGGGGATCTACGAGCAGTACTTC. It is translated as CASSVDAGIYEQYF.

This clone was observed a single time. The chain has TRBV6-5 and TRBJ1-1; TRBD1 is a possible D gene (6 bases). With 7 bases removed from V and 0 bases from J, the gap between germline ends came to 12 bases. The CDR3 has 14 residues. Germline values: CDR1 MNHEY, CDR2 SVGAGI. CDR3: CASTKGQLNTEAFF. The CDR3 DNA follows: TGTGCCAGCACCAAAGGACAGTTGAACACTGAAGCTTTCTTT.

CDR3 loop: CASSGGSKETQYF. The CDR3 nucleotides read TGTGCCAGCAGTGGGGGCTCCAAAGAGACCCAGTACTTC. The J gene is TRBJ2-5, the V gene TRBV27, with D possibly matching TRBD1 (6 bases). Germline CDR1 and CDR2: MNHEY and SMNVEV (reference sequence). This CDR3 has 13 amino acids. V lost 5 bases to trimming and J lost 3 bases, with 10 bases between them.

The genes are TRBV9 and TRBJ1-1, with 8 bases that match TRBD1. There are 15 residues in the CDR3. The ends lost 6 bases at V and 5 bases at J; junction bases unmatched: 12. Germline CDR1 and CDR2: SGDLS and YYNGEE. The CDR3 loop is CASTPPGTGRTEAFF. CDR3 in DNA: TGTGCCAGCACCCCCCCTGGGACAGGCCGAACTGAAGCTTTCTTT. The full variable domain, rest sourced from reference TRBV9 and TRBJ1-1, is DSGVTQTPKHLITATGQRVTLRCSPRSGDLSVYWYQQSLDQGLQFLIQYYNGEERAKGNILERFSAQQFPDLHSELNLSSLELGDSALYFCASTPPGTGRTEAFFGQGTRLTVV.

This chain links TRBV5-4 with TRBJ1-2; D is unresolved. Germline lookup yields CDR1 SGHNT and CDR2 YYREEE (reference sequence). Between the trimmed V and J ends, which lost 3 bases and 1 base, there was a span of 7 bases. The CDR3 runs to 13 residues. The CDR3 nucleotides read TGTGCCAGCAGCTACCCCGGTAACTATGGCTACACCTTC. Protein product: CASSYPGNYGYTF.

This clone was counted a few times. The chain links TRBV13 to TRBJ2-5; D remains ambiguous. CDR3 size: 15 residues. The germline V gene encodes CDR1 PRHDT and CDR2 FYEKMQ (reference sequence). V was clipped by 2 bases and J by 1 base, with 11 bases between them. DNA for the CDR3: TGTGCCAGCAGCTTAAGAAGAGCTAGCCAAGAGACCCAGTACTTC. Translated: CASSLRRASQETQYF.

The CDR3 region has the DNA TGTGCCAGCAGCTTCAGGGGGAGCGGCTCTGGGGCCAACGTCCTGACTTTC. This codes for CASSFRGSGSGANVLTF. V gene TRBV7-9 combines with J gene TRBJ2-6; 7 positions agree with TRBD1. Germline V gene data show CDR1 as SEHNR and CDR2 as FQNEAQ (reference sequence). The CDR3 has 17 amino acids. Trimming removed 3 bases from V and 0 bases from J; junction bases left unmatched: 5.

This clone was detected only a few times. The chain combines TRBV14 with TRBJ2-4; D possibly corresponds to TRBD1 (5 bases). CDR1 and CDR2 from the germline V gene are SGHDN and FVKESK. This CDR3 contains 15 residues. V was cut by 3 bases and J by 1 base, with 10 bases left in between. CDR3 bases: TGTGCCAGCAGCCACGCTGGGGCGGCCAAAAACATTCAGTACTTC. It encodes CASSHAGAAKNIQYF.

The V call is TRBV3-1 (or the pseudogene TRBV3-2), the J call TRBJ2-3, with D possibly matching TRBD2 (5 bases). Per germline, CDR1 LGHDT and CDR2 YNNKEL (reference sequence). Trimming left V 1 base short and J 8 bases short, with 16 bases between. This CDR3 spans 15 amino acids. CDR3 region: CASSQGSTGSVTQYF. CDR3 DNA sequence: TGTGCCAGCAGCCAAGGGAGTACGGGGTCAGTTACGCAGTATTTT.